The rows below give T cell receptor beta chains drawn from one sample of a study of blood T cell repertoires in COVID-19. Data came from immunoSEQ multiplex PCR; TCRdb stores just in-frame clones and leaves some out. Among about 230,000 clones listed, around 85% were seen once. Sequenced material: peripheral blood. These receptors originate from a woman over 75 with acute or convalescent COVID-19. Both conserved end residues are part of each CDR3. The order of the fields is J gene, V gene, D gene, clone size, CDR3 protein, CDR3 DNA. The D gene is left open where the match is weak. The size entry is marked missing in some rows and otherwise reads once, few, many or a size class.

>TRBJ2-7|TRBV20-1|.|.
CSGRSSDEQYF
TGCAGTGGTAGGTCCTCGGACGAGCAGTACTTC
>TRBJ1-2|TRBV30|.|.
CAWSASLRGYGYTF
TGTGCCTGGAGCGCTTCTCTCCGAGGCTATGGCTACACCTTC
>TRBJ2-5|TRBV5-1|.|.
CASSLDSQETQYF
TGCGCCAGCAGCTTGGACAGCCAAGAGACCCAGTACTTC
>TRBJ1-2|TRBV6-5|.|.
CASSTSGYGYTF
TGTGCCAGCAGTACGTCAGGCTATGGCTACACCTTC
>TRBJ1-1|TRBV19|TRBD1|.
CASSTISNDRGAFF
TGTGCCAGTAGTACGATTTCTAACGACAGGGGAGCTTTCTTT
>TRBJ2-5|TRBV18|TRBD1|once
CASSPPTGGGETQYF
TGTGCCAGCTCACCACCGACAGGGGGCGGGGAGACCCAGTACTTC
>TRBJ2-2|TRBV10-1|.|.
CASSADIPNTGELFF
TGCGCCAGCAGTGCTGACATACCGAACACCGGGGAGCTGTTTTTT
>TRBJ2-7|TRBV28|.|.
CASSPRYEQYF
TGTGCCAGCAGCCCTCGCTACGAGCAGTACTTC
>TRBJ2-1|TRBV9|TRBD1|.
CASSVNRGTEQFF
TGTGCCAGCAGCGTAAACAGGGGTACTGAGCAGTTCTTC
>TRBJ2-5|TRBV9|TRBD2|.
CASSVAAAGFQETQYF
TGTGCCAGCAGCGTAGCTGCAGCGGGATTCCAAGAGACCCAGTACTTC
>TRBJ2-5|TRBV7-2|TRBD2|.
CASSRSLGTKMETQYF
TGTGCCAGCAGCCGGAGCTTGGGGACTAAGATGGAGACCCAGTACTTC
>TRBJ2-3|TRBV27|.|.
CASSLSASPDTQYF
TGTGCCAGCAGTTTATCCGCTAGTCCAGATACGCAGTATTTT
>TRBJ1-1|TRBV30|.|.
CAWNQRGLNTEAFF
TGTGCCTGGAATCAAAGGGGCTTGAACACTGAAGCTTTCTTT
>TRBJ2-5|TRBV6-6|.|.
CASTASLLKYF
TGTGCCAGCACCGCCTCTTTGCTAAAGTACTTC
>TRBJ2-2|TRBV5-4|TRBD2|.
CASSLGLSGGYTGELFF
TGTGCCAGCAGCTTGGGCCTCAGCGGGGGGTACACCGGGGAGCTGTTTTTT
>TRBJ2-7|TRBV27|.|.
CAPGYEQYF
TGTGCCCCGGGGTACGAGCAGTACTTC
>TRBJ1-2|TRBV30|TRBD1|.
CAWSPITGGCWGYTF
TGTGCCTGGAGCCCCATTACAGGGGGTTGTTGGGGCTACACCTTC
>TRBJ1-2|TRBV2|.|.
CASLPVGPGYGYTF
TGTGCCAGCCTCCCTGTGGGCCCAGGGTATGGCTACACCTTC
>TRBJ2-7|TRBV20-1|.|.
CSATHHLEQYF
TGCAGTGCTACCCACCACTTGGAGCAGTACTTC
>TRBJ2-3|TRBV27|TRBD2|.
CASSLSYKSLAGGPDTQYF
TGTGCCAGCAGTTTATCCTACAAGTCACTAGCGGGAGGGCCAGATACGCAGTATTTT
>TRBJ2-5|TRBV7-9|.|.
CASSFTLGEETQYF
TGTGCCAGCAGCTTTACTCTAGGGGAAGAGACCCAGTACTTC
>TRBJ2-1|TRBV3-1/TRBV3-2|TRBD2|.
CASSHLSRGNEQFF
TGTGCCAGCAGCCATCTTTCGCGGGGGAATGAGCAGTTCTTC
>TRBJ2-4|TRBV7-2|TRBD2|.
CASSLSGTRNNIQYF
TGTGCCAGCAGCTTATCCGGGACTAGAAATAACATTCAGTACTTC
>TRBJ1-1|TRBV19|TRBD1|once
CASSAFRTGTDTEAFF
TGTGCCAGTAGTGCTTTTCGGACAGGGACCGACACTGAAGCTTTCTTT
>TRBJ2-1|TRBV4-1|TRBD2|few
CASSQGIAGSYNEQFF
TGCGCCAGCAGCCAAGGCATAGCGGGCTCCTACAATGAGCAGTTCTTC
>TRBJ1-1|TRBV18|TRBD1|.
CASSVTGGKNTEAFF
TGTGCCAGCTCAGTGACAGGGGGCAAGAACACTGAAGCTTTCTTT
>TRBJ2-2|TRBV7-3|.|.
CASSLGLGNTGELFF
TGTGCCAGCAGCTTAGGACTGGGGAACACCGGGGAGCTGTTTTTT
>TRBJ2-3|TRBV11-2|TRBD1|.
CASSLRGRSTDTQYF
TGTGCCAGCAGCTTAAGGGGGCGTAGCACAGATACGCAGTATTTT
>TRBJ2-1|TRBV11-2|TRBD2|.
CASSTLAGRSYNEQFF
TGTGCCAGCAGCACATTAGCGGGGCGCTCCTACAATGAGCAGTTCTTC
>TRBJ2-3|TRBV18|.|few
CASSNRDGRSTDTQYF
TGTGCCAGCTCAAATAGGGACGGGAGAAGCACAGATACGCAGTATTTT
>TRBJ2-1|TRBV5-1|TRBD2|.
CASSLEAGSYNEQFF
TGCGCCAGCAGCTTGGAAGCGGGGTCCTACAATGAGCAGTTCTTC
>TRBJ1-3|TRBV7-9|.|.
CASAETSSGNTIYF
TGTGCCAGCGCAGAAACTAGCTCTGGAAACACCATATATTTT
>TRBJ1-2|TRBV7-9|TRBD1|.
CASSPRDSAYGYTF
TGTGCCAGCAGCCCCCGGGACAGCGCTTATGGCTACACCTTC
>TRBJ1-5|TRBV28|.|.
CASQNNGKFYQPQHF
TGTGCCAGTCAAAATAACGGGAAGTTCTATCAGCCCCAGCATTTT
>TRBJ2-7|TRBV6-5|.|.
CASSNGRGFYEQYF
TGTGCCAGCAGTAACGGGCGGGGATTCTACGAGCAGTACTTC